This TCR beta chain came from a study of immune evolution from preneoplasia to lung adenocarcinoma. This CDR3 region has 13 residues. The J segment lost 4 bases and the V segment lost 5 bases, leaving 4 bases of the junction unmatched. CDR1 and CDR2 (germline): LNHDA, SQIVND (reference sequence). Repertoires were generated with immunoSEQ multiplex PCR, while TCRdb's copy carries only in-frame clones and drops some. This sample has some 37,000 clones, with roughly 74% found just once. Two lung cancer pathologists independently confirmed each histologic diagnosis. In this sample, this clone turned up a few times. What it recognizes is unknown. Study-wide results and caveats: Normal lung had the highest top T cell clone frequencies.

The V and J genes are TRBV19 and TRBJ1-1; 7 nucleotides line up with TRBD1. The sample comprised FFPE invasive lung adenocarcinoma tissue. This TCR was recovered from a person between 60 and 69 years old with lung adenocarcinoma. CDR3 in amino acids: CASSHDRVTEAFF. The CDR3 DNA reads TGTGCCAGTAGTCACGACAGGGTCACTGAAGCTTTCTTT. Filled out from reference TRBV19 and TRBJ1-1, the complete variable domain reads DGGITQSPKYLFRKEGQNVTLSCEQNLNHDAMYWYRQDPGQGLRLIYYSQIVNDFQKGDIAEGYSVSREKKESFPLTVTSAQKNPTAFYLCASSHDRVTEAFFGQGTRLTVV.